This entry describes one TCR beta chain. The entry originates in a study of blood T cells in healthy people across ages. Primed by a sample-barcoded 5' primer and a J-beta primer mix, a second PCR proceeded for 7 to 11 cycles. All samples gave at least 3 million CDR3-containing paired-end reads. MiXCR was run by TCRdb on the 5' RACE reads, yielding one entry per CDR3 protein. The sample lists 1.5 million to 1.8 million distinct CDR3 sequences; 35% to 45% were seen once. The CDR3 is 13 residues long. Per germline, CDR1 SQVTM and CDR2 ANQGSEA. The sequence was collected from a woman aged 18-35 years in good health. Sequencing input: blood. The V and J genes are TRBV29-1 and TRBJ2-5; no clear D. The last part of the DNA fits TRBJ2-7 better; the J call may be wrong. CDR3 amino acids: CSVAGRLGYEQYF. The CDR3 nucleotides read TGCAGCGTTGCCGGCCGGTTGGGCTACGAGCAGTACTTC.